This T cell receptor beta chain was sequenced during a study of blood T cell repertoires in COVID-19. Across the whole study: In each case, the material was cDNA or gDNA derived from T cells, B-cell-depleted T cells, or PBMCs.

Participants' own reports of clinical history determined their cohort assignment. This CDR3 has 15 amino acids. Germline lookup yields CDR1 SEHNR and CDR2 FQNEAQ (reference sequence). V was cut by 1 base and J by 4 bases, with 12 bases left in between. TCRdb keeps only in-frame clones here, not all; method: immunoSEQ multiplex PCR. This sample has about 220,000 clones, with 83% found just once. The source material was PBMCs or T cells enriched from blood (not recorded which). The V call is TRBV7-9, the J call TRBJ2-3; D gene unclear. The TCR sequence derives from a woman between 40 and 55 years old who had been exposed to COVID-19. The CDR3 DNA follows: TGTGCCAGCAGCTTAGGCTGGCGGTTCTCAGATACGCAGTATTTT. It codes for CASSLGWRFSDTQYF.